The clone carrying this T cell receptor (beta chain) has more than one count but fewer than ten. As every portion of the isolated RNA was reverse transcribed, the sequencing read expressed TCRB transcripts. Produced via immunoSEQ multiplex PCR; TCRdb's table is partial and in-frame only. Of around 500,000 clones in the sample, approximately 10% were seen once. The sample comes from a study of beta chain features in type 1 diabetes. Study details: On cell yields, gender and age, patients and healthy donors were similar. Researchers looked at roughly 110 million sorted cells across all samples.

Trimming took 2 bases from V and 5 from J; bases not matched to a gene: 8. Germline CDR1 SGHVS, CDR2 FQNEAQ. This CDR3 comprises 16 residues. The chain recombines TRBV7-8 with TRBJ1-4; 7 nucleotides line up with TRBD1. The sample comprised naive CD4+ T cells from blood. This sequence originates from a woman aged 18-29 years in good health. In DNA, the CDR3 is TGTGCCAGCAGCTTACAGACAGGGTTGGGAAATGAAAAACTGTTTTTT. This codes for CASSLQTGLGNEKLFF.